This TCR beta chain was profiled in a study of graft-versus-host responses after intestinal transplantation. Across the whole study: Recipients had multivisceral, liver-intestinal, or isolated intestinal transplants.

With regard to this clone: Its antigen is unknown.

Points from the study as a whole: In patients with graft-donor T cell macrochimerism, allograft graft-versus-host to host-versus-graft clonal ratios were high. GvH clones detected in recipient marrow included some appearing first in ileum or blood. With peak circulating GvH clone levels came an association with early post-transplant HvG declines.

The table came from immunoSEQ multiplex PCR; TCRdb's copy has only in-frame clones and leaves some out. The table shows tens of thousands of clones, with under 95% occurring only once. CDR1 and CDR2 (germline): LGHNA, YSLEER. The CDR3 is made up of 15 amino acids. With V trimmed by 1 base and J by 4 bases, 6 bases remained unmatched. Sample: unstimulated CD8+ T cells sorted from spleen or lymph node cells, taken before intestinal transplant. The receptor's source is a human donor who received an intestinal transplant. V is TRBV4-3 and J is TRBJ1-2, with 7 bases aligning to TRBD1. CDR3 bases: TGCGCCAGCAGCCAAGGAGAGGGGGCGAGCTATGGCTACACCTTC. This encodes CASSQGEGASYGYTF.